Ten or more counts support the clone carrying this TCR beta chain. Its antigen is unknown. This entry belongs to a study of T cell repertoires in cytomegalovirus infection. Whole-study context: Carrying CMV and the relevant HLA type showed in public TCR beta signatures. Study outcomes and limitations: Identification of carriers of CMV plus the relevant HLA was achieved through cumulative public TCR beta family frequency. Across the ex vivo response, the dominant clonotypes were HLA-C-restricted CMV-specific TCR beta clonotypes.

The CDR3 has 14 residues. Germline CDR1 and CDR2: SGHVS and FQNEAQ. V was cut by 2 bases and J by 8 bases, with 13 bases left in between. TCRdb reanalysed the reads using MiXCR and keeps one entry per CDR3 protein. The sample has under 100,000 distinct CDR3 sequences, about 4% seen once. The TCR comes from a human donor in good health (CMV status not recorded). Some clones in this sample may be carry-over from other donors' samples. The sequencing input was PBMCs. The V and J genes are TRBV7-8 and TRBJ2-1; maybe TRBD1 (6 bases). The CDR3 sequence: CASSLPGARDEQFF. Written as DNA, the CDR3 is TGTGCCAGCAGCTTACCAGGGGCGCGTGATGAGCAGTTCTTC.